This T cell receptor (beta chain) was recovered during a study of blood T cell repertoires in COVID-19. In the original processing: Cell counts per sample came from amplifying reference gene primers. Method: immunoSEQ multiplex PCR; TCRdb's copy keeps in-frame clones and lacks some. V and J calls and clone size come straight from that table; D and trimming were deduced from the DNA. The table records about 80,000 clones, just under 80% of them present only once. The junction had 5 bases not matched to a gene; V was cut back by 7 bases and J by 2 bases. Germline assignment: CDR1 MNHNY and CDR2 SVGAGI (reference sequence). CDR3 length equals 15 residues. A Seattle source enrolled patients during active infection and followed them longitudinally. This clone appeared once.

This receptor was taken from a man in his sixties with COVID-19, enrolled during active disease. The V gene is TRBV6-6, the J gene TRBJ1-3, with 10 bases fitting TRBD1. The sample consisted of peripheral blood. The CDR3 here is CASIRQGAPGNTIYF. The CDR3 DNA reads TGTGCCAGCATCCGACAGGGGGCCCCTGGAAACACCATATATTTT.